The next 8 T cell receptor beta chains were all read from a single sample in a study of post-analysis software for immune sequencing data. Study outcomes and limitations: Patients had higher frequencies than controls of five TRBV segments, including TRBV5-6, TRBV5-1 and TRBV20-1.

TCR beta cDNA libraries had unique molecular identifiers. TCRdb processed the PCR reads anew with MiXCR; each CDR3 protein has one entry. The profile covers 700,000 to 800,000 distinct CDR3 sequences, with 25% to 30% appearing a single time and around 0.56% taken by the ten largest. What these receptors recognize is not known. Sequencing was carried out using blood. These receptors were obtained from a girl between 5 and 17 years old with multiple sclerosis.

CDR3 residues: CASSQNPSSGVGDEQYF. The CDR3, as DNA: TGCGCCAGCAGCCAGAACCCCTCTAGCGGGGTGGGGGATGAGCAGTACTTC. The chain couples TRBV4-3 to TRBJ2-5, with 9 nucleotides matching TRBD2. The CDR3 is 17 amino acids. Germline CDR1 and CDR2: LGHNA and YSLEER. After removal of 3 bases from V and 11 bases from J, the junction contained 19 bases not matched to a gene.

The chain recombines TRBV13 with TRBJ2-5; D is ambiguous. Trimming left V 5 bases short and J 11 bases short, with 15 bases between. There are 12 residues in the CDR3. CDR1 and CDR2 (germline): PRHDT, FYEKMQ (reference sequence). The CDR3 spells CASSPPIGEQYF. The CDR3 nucleotides read TGTGCCAGCAGCCCGCCCATTGGTGAGCAGTACTTC. Drawing the rest from reference TRBV13 and TRBJ2-5, the complete variable domain is AAGVIQSPRHLIKEKRETATLKCYPIPRHDTVYWYQQGPGQDPQFLISFYEKMQSDKGSIPDRFSAQQFSDYHSELNMSSLELGDSALYFCASSPPIGEQYFGPGTRLLVL.

In its sample, this clonotype was seen a few times. The rearrangement uses TRBV24-1 and TRBJ2-7; D is unclear. The J call may be faulty, since TRBJ2-5 better matches the DNA end. Germline-derived CDR1 and CDR2 are KGHDR and SFDVKD. The CDR3 loop spans 12 amino acids. CDR3 sequence (DNA): TGTGCCACCAGTGATTTCTTGGGGACCCAGTACTTC. Translating it yields CATSDFLGTQYF.

This clonotype was seen a few times. The gene calls are TRBV15 and TRBJ2-1, with a tentative D call TRBD2 (7 bases). CDR3 size: 17 residues. The V gene lost 1 base and the J gene lost 0 bases, with 13 bases spanning the gap. Looked up from germline, CDR1 is LNHNV and CDR2 is YYDKDF (reference sequence). CDR3 in DNA: TGTGCCACCAGCAGAGCGGGGGGCGAACCCTCCTACAATGAGCAGTTCTTC. This codes for CATSRAGGEPSYNEQFF.

This rearrangement joins TRBV20-1 to TRBJ2-7; 9 positions agree with TRBD1. Trimming cost V 5 bases and J 5 bases; bases outside gene matches: 10. Germline loops: CDR1 DFQATT, CDR2 SNEGSKA (reference sequence). The CDR3 runs to 14 residues. The CDR3 DNA sequence: TGCAGTGCTCTCCCGGGACAGGGAAAGAACGAGCAGTACTTC. Translating it yields CSALPGQGKNEQYF.

The chain is built from TRBV12-3 or TRBV12-4 and TRBJ2-3, with 7 bases lining up with TRBD2. This CDR3 region has 17 residues. Germline trimming cut 2 bases from V and 6 bases from J; bases unmatched to any gene: 14. The CDR3: CASSLSQLASAWDTQYF. CDR3 nucleotide sequence: TGTGCCAGCAGTTTATCCCAACTAGCGTCAGCGTGGGATACGCAGTATTTT.

V gene TRBV20-1 combines with J gene TRBJ2-4; TRBD1 might be the D (6 bases). V lost 3 bases, J lost 2 bases, and 14 bases lay in between. This CDR3 has 15 residues. Germline CDR1 reads DFQATT; CDR2 reads SNEGSKA (reference sequence). CDR3 bases: TGCAGTGCTAGGCCGGACAGTGGTCCCAAAAACATTCAGTACTTC. Its translation is CSARPDSGPKNIQYF.

Worth noting for this clonotype: The junction departs from germline at one end; a sequencing error may be responsible. The chain recombines TRBV6-2 or TRBV6-3 with TRBJ2-7; D not resolved. The CDR3 has 18 residues. The V gene's germline CDR1 is MNHEY and CDR2 SVGEGT. CDR3 DNA: TGTGCCAGCAGCCCCGAGCGTGTATGGACGGAAATCTCCTGCGAGCAGTACTTC. The encoded protein is CASSPERVWTEISCEQYF.